The 25 T cell receptor beta chains in this list originate from one sample, sequenced in a study of T cell responses to AZD1222 COVID-19 vaccine. Only in-frame clones appear in the TCRdb table, and some are missing; sequencing was by immunoSEQ multiplex PCR. The profile shows 150,000 to 200,000 clones, about 89% of them singletons. The sample here was peripheral blood, taken on day 0 of MenACWY control vaccination. Every receptor here comes from an adult in good health.

The CDR3 spells CASSPIAGGSTGELFF. The DNA for the CDR3 is TGTGCCAGCAGCCCAATAGCGGGAGGGTCCACCGGGGAGCTGTTTTTT. This rearrangement joins TRBV11-2 to TRBJ2-2; 11 bases fit TRBD2. Germline CDR1 and CDR2: SGHAT and FQNNGV. This CDR3 is 16 amino acids long. Trimming removed 5 bases from V and 4 bases from J; junction bases left unmatched: 6.

The rearrangement links TRBV24-1 to TRBJ2-5; D is possibly TRBD2 (5 bases). The CDR3 has 13 amino acids. The germline gives CDR1 KGHDR, CDR2 SFDVKD. The V end was cut by 4 bases, the J end by 7 bases, with 12 bases between. In nucleotides, the CDR3 is TGTGCCACCAGTGAGCGGGCCAAAGGGACCCAGTACTTC. Its protein product is CATSERAKGTQYF.

This clone was recorded a few times. The CDR3 does not close with the conserved phenylalanine or tryptophan, likely indicating a read error. Because the CDR3's place on the DNA is in doubt, the DNA is left out and the CDR3 is given as listed by TCRdb. This chain joins TRBV2 and TRBJ1-4; the table calls TRBD1, which could not be checked here. Germline V gene lookup returns CDR1 SNHLY and CDR2 FYNNEI. Ends included, the CDR3 has 12 residues. The CDR3 is CASSELRTGGFL.

The chain uses TRBV5-5 and TRBJ2-1; TRBD2 agrees at 15 bases. The length of the CDR3 is 16 residues. Unmatched junction bases numbered 1, after V lost 4 bases and J lost 2 bases. Per germline, CDR1 SGHKS and CDR2 YYEKEE (reference sequence). CDR3 sequence reads: CASSGTSGGTYNEQFF. CDR3 DNA: TGTGCCAGCAGCGGGACTAGCGGGGGGACCTACAATGAGCAGTTCTTC.

This clone was seen only once. The rearrangement joins TRBV15 to TRBJ1-5, with D tentatively TRBD1 (6 bases). V gave up 3 bases and J gave up 0 bases, with 12 bases separating them. Germline V CDR1 and CDR2: LNHNV, YYDKDF (reference sequence). CDR3 length: 16 residues. DNA of the CDR3: TGTGCCACCAGCAGGTACAGGGTTGATAGCAATCAGCCCCAGCATTTT. It is translated as CATSRYRVDSNQPQHF.

The chain employs TRBV29-1 and TRBJ2-7; 7 nucleotides agree with TRBD2. V lost 7 bases to trimming and J lost 0 bases; unmatched junction nucleotides: 9. Germline loops: CDR1 SQVTM, CDR2 ANQGSEA. The CDR3 sequence is 14 residues long. CDR3 sequence: CSGAWGGVSYEQYF. The CDR3 DNA follows: TGCAGCGGGGCGTGGGGGGGGGTCTCCTACGAGCAGTACTTC.

This clone was seen a single time. The CDR3 region has the DNA TGTGCCACCAGCAGAGTCGGGACCTTACTCCGTGGCTACACCTTC. Amino acid sequence: CATSRVGTLLRGYTF. The chain carries TRBV15 and TRBJ1-2; D possibly corresponds to TRBD1 (5 bases). The CDR3 totals 15 residues. Germline-derived CDR1 and CDR2 are LNHNV and YYDKDF (reference sequence). Trimming took 1 base from V and 7 from J, leaving 16 bases between them. Filled out from reference TRBV15 and TRBJ1-2, the complete variable domain reads DAMVIQNPRYQVTQFGKPVTLSCSQTLNHNVMYWYQQKSSQAPKLLFHYYDKDFNNEADTPDNFQSRRPNTSFCFLDIRSPGLGDTAMYLCATSRVGTLLRGYTFGSGTRLTVV.

This chain's CDR3 is CASSLGQPQHF. DNA of the CDR3: TGTGCCAGCAGTTTGGGACAGCCCCAGCATTTT. The chain is built from TRBV2 and TRBJ1-5; unclear D gene. The CDR3 length is 11 residues. Germline CDR1 and CDR2: SNHLY and FYNNEI. Trimming took off 5 bases at V and 7 bases at J, with 6 bases between the two ends.

The CDR3 DNA sequence: TGTGCCAGCAGCCAAGAACCCCTAGCGGGAGTCTTTGATGAGCAGTTCTTC. Protein product: CASSQEPLAGVFDEQFF. The V call is TRBV3-1 (or the pseudogene TRBV3-2), the J call TRBJ2-1; 10 bases agree with TRBD2. The trim removed 0 bases at V and 8 bases at J, leaving 10 bases unmatched. Germline CDR1 reads LGHDT; CDR2 reads YNNKEL (reference sequence). The CDR3 extends over 17 amino acids.

The chain couples TRBV2 to TRBJ2-3, with D possibly matching TRBD1 (5 bases). V lost 5 bases, J lost 0 bases, and 15 bases lay in between. Germline assignment: CDR1 SNHLY and CDR2 FYNNEI. The CDR3 length is 16 residues. CDR3 coding DNA: TGTGCCAGCAGTTGGCAGGGCCTCGGGAGCACAGATACGCAGTATTTT. This codes for CASSWQGLGSTDTQYF.

The genes are TRBV30 and TRBJ2-7; 10 bases are a match to TRBD1. There are 13 residues in the CDR3. V trimming: 3 bases; J trimming: 3 bases; junction bases outside the gene matches: 2. Germline V lookup: CDR1 GTSNPN, CDR2 SVGIG (reference sequence). CDR3 amino acids: CAWRGTGDYEQYF. Written as DNA, the CDR3 is TGTGCCTGGAGAGGGACAGGGGACTACGAGCAGTACTTC. Drawing the rest from reference TRBV30 and TRBJ2-7, the complete variable domain is SQTIHQWPATLVQPVGSPLSLECTVEGTSNPNLYWYRQAAGRGLQLLFYSVGIGQISSEVPQNLSASRPQDRQFILSSKKLLLSDSGFYLCAWRGTGDYEQYFGPGTRLTVT.

This clone appeared a few times. V usage is TRBV9 and J usage is TRBJ1-3, with 7 bases lining up with TRBD1. Germline CDR1 is SGDLS and CDR2 is YYNGEE. V lost 4 bases, J lost 1 base, and 5 bases stayed unmatched. This CDR3 is 15 amino acids long. The CDR3 reads CASSREGASGNTIYF. The CDR3 DNA follows: TGTGCCAGCAGCAGGGAGGGGGCGTCTGGAAACACCATATATTTT.

Comments on this clone: At the DNA level, this CDR3 is encoded by other sequences in the same sample as well. This chain uses TRBV5-5 with TRBJ2-7; D unclear. V lost 0 bases to trimming and J lost 1 base, with 5 bases between them. Germline-derived CDR1 and CDR2 are SGHKS and YYEKEE (reference sequence). CDR3 length equals 13 residues. The chain's CDR3 is CASSLGSSYEQYF. CDR3 coding DNA: TGTGCCAGCAGCTTGGGATCATCCTACGAGCAGTACTTC.

The CDR3 spells CASSLEGLGNIQYF. Here the CDR3 DNA reads TGTGCCAGCAGCTTAGAGGGATTGGGGAACATTCAGTACTTC. The chain carries TRBV7-3 and TRBJ2-4; possible D gene TRBD2, 5 bases. The germline V gene has CDR1 SGHTA and CDR2 FQGTGA. The CDR3 spans 14 residues. Trimming pared 2 bases from V and 7 bases from J, leaving 12 bases between.

The genes are TRBV5-1 and TRBJ1-6; 8 bases match TRBD1. CDR1 and CDR2 (germline): SGHRS, YFSETQ. With 3 bases clipped from V and 6 bases from J, the junction kept 8 bases outside the gene matches. The CDR3 runs to 16 residues. CDR3 bases: TGCGCCAGCAGCTGGAGTGGACAGGGTGGTAATTCACCCCTCCACTTT. It codes for CASSWSGQGGNSPLHF.

The gene calls are TRBV11-2 and TRBJ2-7, with unresolved D. From germline, CDR1 is SGHAT and CDR2 FQNNGV. The CDR3 covers 12 residues. With 2 bases removed from V and 3 bases from J, the gap between germline ends came to 5 bases. The CDR3 loop reads CASSLNNYEQYF. The CDR3, as DNA: TGTGCCAGCAGCTTAAACAACTACGAGCAGTACTTC.

The chain uses TRBV6-5 and TRBJ2-5; no firm D call. In germline, CDR1 is MNHEY, CDR2 SVGAGI. The CDR3 length is 13 residues. Deletions cut 1 base from V and 1 base from J, with 4 bases between. CDR3: CASSYFLQETQYF. CDR3 sequence (DNA): TGTGCCAGCAGTTACTTCCTCCAAGAGACCCAGTACTTC.

The J gene is TRBJ2-1, the V gene TRBV2; D is undetermined. CDR1 is SNHLY and CDR2 is FYNNEI in the germline V gene. The CDR3 spans 11 residues. V shed 0 bases and J shed 10 bases, with 4 bases lying between them. The CDR3, as DNA: TGTGCCAGCAGTGAAGCTGACGAGCAGTTCTTC. It codes for CASSEADEQFF.

A few counts support this clone. The genes are TRBV30 and TRBJ2-7; D might be TRBD1 or TRBD2, each matching 5 bases. The CDR3 is made up of 14 amino acids. The V end was cut by 5 bases, the J end by 1 base, with 15 bases between. Germline CDR1 reads GTSNPN; CDR2 reads SVGIG (reference sequence). In DNA, the CDR3 is TGTGCCTGGCGCCTCGGGGCCGATTCCTACGAGCAGTACTTC. This gives the protein CAWRLGADSYEQYF.

The chain carries TRBV6-5 and TRBJ1-4; unclear D gene. Trimming left V 7 bases short and J 3 bases short, with 9 bases between. The germline V gene encodes CDR1 MNHEY and CDR2 SVGAGI. The CDR3 runs 13 residues. CDR3 residues: CASKTGPNEKLFF. The CDR3 DNA is TGTGCCAGCAAAACGGGTCCTAATGAAAAACTGTTTTTT.

This clone was picked up one time. The chain employs TRBV3-1 (or the pseudogene TRBV3-2) and TRBJ2-7, with D perhaps matching TRBD2 (5 bases). CDR1 is LGHDT and CDR2 is YNNKEL in the germline V gene (reference sequence). The CDR3 loop spans 14 amino acids. V was cut by 1 base and J by 0 bases, with 7 bases left in between. In DNA form, the CDR3 reads TGTGCCAGCAGCCAAGCTAGCTACTCCTACGAGCAGTACTTC. This sequence encodes CASSQASYSYEQYF.

This chain joins TRBV5-1 and TRBJ1-4; 7 positions match TRBD1. Germline V lookup: CDR1 SGHRS, CDR2 YFSETQ. The CDR3 consists of 15 residues. The junction had 4 bases not matched to a gene; V was cut back by 2 bases and J by 3 bases. The CDR3 reads CASSLTGEPNEKLFF. CDR3 DNA sequence: TGCGCCAGCAGCTTAACAGGGGAACCTAATGAAAAACTGTTTTTT. The variable domain in full, with the rest retrieved from reference TRBV5-1 and TRBJ1-4, is KAGVTQTPRYLIKTRGQQVTLSCSPISGHRSVSWYQQTPGQGLQFLFEYFSETQRNKGNFPGRFSGRQFSNSRSEMNVSTLELGDSALYLCASSLTGEPNEKLFFGSGTQLSVL.

This chain joins TRBV7-3 and TRBJ2-1; the match to TRBD2 covers 8 bases. Trimming cost V 4 bases and J 8 bases; bases outside gene matches: 4. CDR3 length: 13 amino acids. Germline V gives CDR1 SGHTA, CDR2 FQGTGA. CDR3 sequence reads: CASSSGGPDEQFF. CDR3 bases: TGTGCCAGCAGCTCGGGGGGGCCCGATGAGCAGTTCTTC.

This chain links TRBV5-5 with TRBJ1-5; a weak D match, TRBD1 (5 bases). V lost 2 bases and J 0 bases, leaving 12 bases between the germline ends. Germline V gene lookup returns CDR1 SGHKS and CDR2 YYEKEE (reference sequence). CDR3 length equals 16 residues. CDR3 coding DNA: TGTGCCAGCAGCTTAAGAGGGGCCTATAGCAATCAGCCCCAGCATTTT. It encodes CASSLRGAYSNQPQHF. Combining the CDR3 with reference TRBV5-5 and TRBJ1-5 gives the whole variable domain DAGVTQSPTHLIKTRGQQVTLRCSPISGHKSVSWYQQVLGQGPQFIFQYYEKEERGRGNFPDRFSARQFPNYSSELNVNALLLGDSALYLCASSLRGAYSNQPQHFGDGTRLSIL.

The chain carries TRBV27 and TRBJ2-1; D might be TRBD2 (5 bases). CDR1 and CDR2 (germline): MNHEY, SMNVEV (reference sequence). The V gene lost 6 bases and the J gene lost 6 bases, with 9 bases spanning the gap. CDR3 length equals 12 residues. CDR3 amino acids: CASRSGFNEQFF. CDR3 nucleotides: TGTGCCAGCAGGAGCGGTTTCAATGAGCAGTTCTTC.